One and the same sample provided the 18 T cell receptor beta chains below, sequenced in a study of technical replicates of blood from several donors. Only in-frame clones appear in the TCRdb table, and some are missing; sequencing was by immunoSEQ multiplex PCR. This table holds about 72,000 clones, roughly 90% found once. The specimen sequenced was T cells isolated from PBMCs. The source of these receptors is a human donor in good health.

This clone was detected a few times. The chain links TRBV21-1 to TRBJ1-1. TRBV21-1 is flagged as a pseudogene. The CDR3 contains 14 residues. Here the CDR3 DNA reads TGTGCCAGCAGCAAAGGGTCCGGGAGGGCTGAAGCTTTCTTT. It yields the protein CASSKGSGRAEAFF.

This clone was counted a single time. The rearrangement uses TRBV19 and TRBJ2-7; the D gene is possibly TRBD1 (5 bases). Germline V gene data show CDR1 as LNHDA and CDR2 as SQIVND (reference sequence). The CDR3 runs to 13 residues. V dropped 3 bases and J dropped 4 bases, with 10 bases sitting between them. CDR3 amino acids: CASSIAGLYEQYF. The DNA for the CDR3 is TGTGCCAGTAGTATTGCAGGGCTTTACGAGCAGTACTTC.

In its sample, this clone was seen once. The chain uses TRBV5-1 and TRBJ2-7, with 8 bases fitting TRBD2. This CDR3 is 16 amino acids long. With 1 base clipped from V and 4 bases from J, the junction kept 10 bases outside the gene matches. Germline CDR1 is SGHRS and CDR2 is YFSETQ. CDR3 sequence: CASSLFKNSGAYEQYF. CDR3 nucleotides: TGCGCCAGCAGCTTGTTTAAGAATAGCGGGGCGTACGAGCAGTACTTC.

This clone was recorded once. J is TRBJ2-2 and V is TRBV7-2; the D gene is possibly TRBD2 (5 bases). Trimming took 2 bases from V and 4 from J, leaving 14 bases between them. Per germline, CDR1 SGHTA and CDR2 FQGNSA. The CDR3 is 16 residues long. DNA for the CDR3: TGTGCCAGCAGCTTATTCGGAACGGGAAGCACCGGGGAGCTGTTTTTT. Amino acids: CASSLFGTGSTGELFF.

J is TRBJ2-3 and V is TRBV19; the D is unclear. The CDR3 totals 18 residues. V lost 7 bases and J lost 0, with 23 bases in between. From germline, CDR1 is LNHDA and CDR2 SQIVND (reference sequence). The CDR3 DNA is TGTGCCAGTACTAAAAACCTCTATCGAGGAATTAGCACAGATACGCAGTATTTT. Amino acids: CASTKNLYRGISTDTQYF.

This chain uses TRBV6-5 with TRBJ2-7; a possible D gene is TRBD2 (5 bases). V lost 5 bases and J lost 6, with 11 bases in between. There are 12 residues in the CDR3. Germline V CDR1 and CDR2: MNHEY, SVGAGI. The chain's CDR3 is CASSDGLSEQYF. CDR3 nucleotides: TGTGCCAGCAGTGATGGACTGAGCGAGCAGTACTTC.

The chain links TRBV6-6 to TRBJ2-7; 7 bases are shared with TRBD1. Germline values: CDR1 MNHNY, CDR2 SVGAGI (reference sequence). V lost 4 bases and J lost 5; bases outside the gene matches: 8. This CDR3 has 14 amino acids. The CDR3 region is CASSSPTGLDEQYF. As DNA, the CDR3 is TGTGCCAGCAGTTCCCCGACAGGGCTGGACGAGCAGTACTTC.

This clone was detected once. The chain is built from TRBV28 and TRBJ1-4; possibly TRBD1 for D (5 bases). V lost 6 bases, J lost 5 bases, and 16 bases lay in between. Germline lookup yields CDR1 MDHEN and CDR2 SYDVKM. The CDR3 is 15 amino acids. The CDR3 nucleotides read TGTGCCAGCAGCCCCTTTGGGGGGTTAAATGAAAAACTGTTTTTT. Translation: CASSPFGGLNEKLFF.

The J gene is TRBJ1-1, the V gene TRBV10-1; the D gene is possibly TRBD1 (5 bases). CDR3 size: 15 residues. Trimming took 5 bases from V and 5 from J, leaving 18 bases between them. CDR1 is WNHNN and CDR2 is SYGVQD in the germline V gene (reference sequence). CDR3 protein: CASSSRRDPRTEAFF. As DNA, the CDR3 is TGCGCCAGCAGTTCCCGGAGGGACCCAAGAACTGAAGCTTTCTTT.

The CDR3 region is CASSSPRDTQYF. Here the CDR3 DNA reads TGTGCCAGTAGTAGCCCGCGAGATACGCAGTATTTT. The V and J genes are TRBV19 and TRBJ2-3; no reliable D call. The V gene lost 4 bases and the J gene lost 5 bases, with 7 bases spanning the gap. Germline V gene lookup returns CDR1 LNHDA and CDR2 SQIVND (reference sequence). The CDR3 has 12 residues.

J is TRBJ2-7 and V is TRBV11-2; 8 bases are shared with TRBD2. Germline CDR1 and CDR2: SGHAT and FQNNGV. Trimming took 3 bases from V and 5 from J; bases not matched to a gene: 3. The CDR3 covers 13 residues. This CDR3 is CASSLGLGDEQYF. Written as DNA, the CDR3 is TGTGCCAGCAGCTTGGGACTAGGCGACGAGCAGTACTTC.

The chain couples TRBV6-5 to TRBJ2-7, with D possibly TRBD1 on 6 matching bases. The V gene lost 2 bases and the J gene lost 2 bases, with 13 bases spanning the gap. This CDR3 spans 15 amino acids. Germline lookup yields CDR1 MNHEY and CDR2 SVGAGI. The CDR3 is CASSYARGITYEQYF. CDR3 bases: TGTGCCAGCAGTTACGCCAGGGGTATTACCTACGAGCAGTACTTC.

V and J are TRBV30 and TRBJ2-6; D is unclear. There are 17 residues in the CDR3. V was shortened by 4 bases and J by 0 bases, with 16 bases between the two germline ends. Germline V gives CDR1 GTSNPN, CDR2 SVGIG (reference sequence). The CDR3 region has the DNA TGTGCCTGGAAAGCAGGCTATATATTCTCTGGGGCCAACGTCCTGACTTTC. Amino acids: CAWKAGYIFSGANVLTF.

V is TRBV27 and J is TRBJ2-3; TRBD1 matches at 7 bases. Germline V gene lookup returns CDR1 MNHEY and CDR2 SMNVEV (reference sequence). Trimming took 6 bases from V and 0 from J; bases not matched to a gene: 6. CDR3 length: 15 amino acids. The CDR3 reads CASSPGQYSTDTQYF. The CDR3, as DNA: TGTGCCAGCAGCCCGGGACAGTATAGCACAGATACGCAGTATTTT.

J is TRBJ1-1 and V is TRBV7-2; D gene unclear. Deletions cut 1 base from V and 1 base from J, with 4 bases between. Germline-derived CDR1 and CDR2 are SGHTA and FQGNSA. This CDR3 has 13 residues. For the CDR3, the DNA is TGTGCCAGCAGCTTAGGACAGAACACTGAAGCTTTCTTT. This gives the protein CASSLGQNTEAFF.

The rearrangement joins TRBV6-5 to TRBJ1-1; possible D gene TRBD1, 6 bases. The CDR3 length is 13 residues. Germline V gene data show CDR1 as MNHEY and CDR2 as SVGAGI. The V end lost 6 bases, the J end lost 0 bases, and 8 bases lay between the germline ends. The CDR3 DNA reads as TGTGCCAGCAGGACAGGCGTGAACACTGAAGCTTTCTTT. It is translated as CASRTGVNTEAFF.

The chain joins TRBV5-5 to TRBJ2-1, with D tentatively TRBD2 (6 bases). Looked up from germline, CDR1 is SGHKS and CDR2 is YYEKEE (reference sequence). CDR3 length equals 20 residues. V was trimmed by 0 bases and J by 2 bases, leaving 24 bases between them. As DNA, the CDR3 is TGTGCCAGCAGCTTGGAATTCTCCGGGAGACTCCTGGGGGCCTACAATGAGCAGTTCTTC. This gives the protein CASSLEFSGRLLGAYNEQFF.

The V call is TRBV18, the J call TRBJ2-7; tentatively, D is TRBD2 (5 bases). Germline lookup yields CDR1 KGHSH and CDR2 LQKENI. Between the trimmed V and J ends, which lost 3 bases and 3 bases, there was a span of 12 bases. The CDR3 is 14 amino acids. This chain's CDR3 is CASSPVEGDYEQYF. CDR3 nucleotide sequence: TGTGCCAGCTCACCCGTAGAGGGAGACTACGAGCAGTACTTC.